The 17 T cell receptor beta chains below were found in one sample sequenced in a study of PD-L1 blockade in urothelial cancer. The method was immunoSEQ multiplex PCR; TCRdb's version includes in-frame clones alone and lacks a portion of them. The profile covers about 130,000 clones, with 86% appearing a single time and 2.4% taken by the ten largest. The time point is: peripheral blood 6 weeks after treatment start. The sample in question was PBMCs, obtained around atezolizumab (anti-PD-L1) treatment. Source of these receptors: a man between 50 and 59 years old with urothelial cancer.

The chain has TRBV25-1 and TRBJ2-7; tentative D call: TRBD1 (6 bases). The CDR3 totals 14 residues. Trimming removed 5 bases at V and 0 bases at J, with 11 bases between. The V gene's germline CDR1 is MGHDK and CDR2 SYGVNS. This chain's CDR3 is CASSPDRNSYEQYF. For the CDR3, the DNA is TGTGCCAGCAGTCCGGACAGAAACTCCTACGAGCAGTACTTC.

This rearrangement joins TRBV29-1 to TRBJ2-2; TRBD2 is a possible D gene (6 bases). The CDR3 is made up of 15 amino acids. CDR1 and CDR2 (germline): SQVTM, ANQGSEA. With 3 bases removed from V and 4 bases from J, the gap between germline ends came to 15 bases. For the CDR3, the DNA is TGCAGCGTTGATAAGGAGGGCCACGGCACCGGGGAGCTGTTTTTT. It yields the protein CSVDKEGHGTGELFF.

This clone was detected once. This rearrangement joins TRBV7-9 to TRBJ1-4, with D possibly TRBD1 on 6 matching bases. The CDR3 consists of 15 residues. V lost 5 bases, J lost 4 bases, and 14 bases lay in between. CDR1 and CDR2 from the germline V gene are SEHNR and FQNEAQ (reference sequence). The CDR3 here is CASSPRTELNEKLFF. The CDR3 DNA follows: TGTGCCAGCAGCCCCAGGACAGAACTTAATGAAAAACTGTTTTTT.

The rearrangement links TRBV7-8 to TRBJ1-1; 8 nucleotides agree with TRBD1. The germline gives CDR1 SGHVS, CDR2 FQNEAQ. V lost 6 bases, J lost 1 base, and 13 bases stayed unmatched. CDR3 size: 17 residues. In DNA, the CDR3 is TGTGCCAGCAGTTTGAGACAGGGGAACAGGGCGAACACTGAAGCTTTCTTT. It yields the protein CASSLRQGNRANTEAFF.

Written as DNA, the CDR3 is TGTGCCTGGGGCCGGGACAGGGCGTCCGAGCAGTACTTC. Translated: CAWGRDRASEQYF. The chain employs TRBV30 and TRBJ2-7; 9 bases are shared with TRBD1. The CDR3 runs 13 residues. Germline V gene data show CDR1 as GTSNPN and CDR2 as SVGIG (reference sequence). Unmatched junction bases numbered 8, after V lost 5 bases and J lost 6 bases.

V gene TRBV18 combines with J gene TRBJ1-1, with a tentative D call TRBD1 (6 bases). The germline V gene has CDR1 KGHSH and CDR2 LQKENI. V was shortened by 3 bases and J by 3 bases, with 8 bases between the two germline ends. The CDR3 runs 13 residues. The CDR3 DNA is TGTGCCAGCTCACCTACAGGGTACACTGAAGCTTTCTTT. Translating it yields CASSPTGYTEAFF.

This clone was detected many times. The chain couples TRBV28 to TRBJ1-5; 9 bases line up with TRBD1. The V segment lost 6 bases and the J segment 5 bases; nucleotides outside the gene matches: 5. The CDR3 has 14 amino acids. CDR1 is MDHEN, CDR2 SYDVKM, per germline. The CDR3 loop reads CASRPTGGDQPQHF. The CDR3 bases are TGTGCCAGCAGACCAACAGGGGGCGATCAGCCCCAGCATTTT.

The table lists this clone with a count of one. The chain employs TRBV27 and TRBJ2-5, with D perhaps TRBD2 (5 bases). Germline V gives CDR1 MNHEY, CDR2 SMNVEV (reference sequence). V gave up 6 bases and J gave up 9 bases, with 17 bases separating them. CDR3 length equals 13 residues. The CDR3 DNA sequence: TGTGCCAGCAGCATAAATTGGGAGAGGCCCCAGTACTTC. Its translation is CASSINWERPQYF.

The J gene is TRBJ1-3, the V gene TRBV27, with D possibly being TRBD1 (6 bases). The CDR3 has 12 residues. Trimming removed 3 bases from V and 14 bases from J, with 14 bases in between. Per germline, CDR1 MNHEY and CDR2 SMNVEV (reference sequence). The CDR3 sequence: CASSLQTWTVYF. The CDR3 DNA is TGTGCCAGCAGTTTGCAAACTTGGACAGTATATTTT.

V and J are TRBV5-6 and TRBJ2-1; TRBD2 matches at 13 bases. This CDR3 has 17 residues. V was pared by 3 bases and J by 3 bases, with 6 bases of the junction left unmatched. Germline assignment: CDR1 SGHDT and CDR2 YYEEEE. CDR3 loop: CASSWTTSGGLYNEQFF. CDR3 DNA: TGTGCCAGCAGCTGGACGACTAGCGGGGGGCTCTACAATGAGCAGTTCTTC.

The chain recombines TRBV30 with TRBJ2-1, with 8 bases matching TRBD1. CDR1 and CDR2 (germline): GTSNPN, SVGIG (reference sequence). The CDR3 has 12 residues. Unmatched junction bases numbered 7, after V lost 0 bases and J lost 15 bases. The CDR3: CAWSVRPGGVFF. CDR3 bases: TGTGCCTGGAGTGTCCGCCCAGGGGGCGTGTTCTTC.

Only a few counts were recorded for this clone. The chain uses TRBV28 and TRBJ2-3; 8 nucleotides align to TRBD1. CDR1 MDHEN and CDR2 SYDVKM come from the germline V gene. CDR3 size: 13 residues. V dropped 6 bases and J dropped 4; count of bases not matched to a gene: 3. In nucleotides, the CDR3 is TGTGCCAGCAGCCGGACAGGGCCAGATACGCAGTATTTT. This sequence encodes CASSRTGPDTQYF. Supplemented by reference TRBV28 and TRBJ2-3, the full variable domain reads DVKVTQSSRYLVKRTGEKVFLECVQDMDHENMFWYRQDPGLGLRLIYFSYDVKMKEKGDIPEGYSVSREKKERFSLILESASTNQTSMYLCASSRTGPDTQYFGPGTRLTVL.

V is TRBV15 and J is TRBJ1-5; 11 bases map to TRBD1. Looked up from germline, CDR1 is LNHNV and CDR2 is YYDKDF (reference sequence). Germline trimming cut 0 bases from V and 7 bases from J; bases unmatched to any gene: 5. The CDR3 spans 16 residues. The CDR3 nucleotides are TGTGCCACCAGCAGAGAGGGACAGGGGGACGGACAGCCCCAGCATTTT. Its translation is CATSREGQGDGQPQHF.

This chain links TRBV7-2 with TRBJ1-5; no clear D. The CDR3 is made up of 13 amino acids. The germline V gene encodes CDR1 SGHTA and CDR2 FQGNSA. Deletions cut 1 base from V and 5 bases from J, with 6 bases between. CDR3 in amino acids: CASSLERDQPQHF. The DNA of the CDR3 is TGTGCCAGCAGCTTAGAGAGGGATCAGCCCCAGCATTTT.

CDR3 sequence (DNA): TGTGCCAGCTCACCACCGGTGGCAGGACAGAACACTGAAGCTTTCTTT. As protein: CASSPPVAGQNTEAFF. This rearrangement joins TRBV18 to TRBJ1-1; tentatively, D is TRBD1 (5 bases). V gave up 0 bases and J gave up 1 base, with 12 bases separating them. This CDR3 is built from 16 residues. The germline gives CDR1 KGHSH, CDR2 LQKENI.

V and J are TRBV28 and TRBJ1-1, with TRBD1 matching 7 bases. There are 14 residues in the CDR3. Germline V lookup: CDR1 MDHEN, CDR2 SYDVKM. V lost 5 bases to trimming and J lost 4 bases; unmatched junction nucleotides: 7. As DNA, the CDR3 is TGTGCCAGCAGTCGACAGGGAGTGCGCACTGAAGCTTTCTTT. Encoded protein: CASSRQGVRTEAFF.

J is TRBJ1-2 and V is TRBV30; D remains ambiguous. The germline V gene encodes CDR1 GTSNPN and CDR2 SVGIG (reference sequence). Trimming left V 2 bases short and J 8 bases short, with 12 bases between. This CDR3 has 12 residues. The CDR3 protein is CAWSLQARGYTF. Written as DNA, the CDR3 is TGTGCCTGGAGTCTCCAAGCCCGGGGCTACACCTTC.